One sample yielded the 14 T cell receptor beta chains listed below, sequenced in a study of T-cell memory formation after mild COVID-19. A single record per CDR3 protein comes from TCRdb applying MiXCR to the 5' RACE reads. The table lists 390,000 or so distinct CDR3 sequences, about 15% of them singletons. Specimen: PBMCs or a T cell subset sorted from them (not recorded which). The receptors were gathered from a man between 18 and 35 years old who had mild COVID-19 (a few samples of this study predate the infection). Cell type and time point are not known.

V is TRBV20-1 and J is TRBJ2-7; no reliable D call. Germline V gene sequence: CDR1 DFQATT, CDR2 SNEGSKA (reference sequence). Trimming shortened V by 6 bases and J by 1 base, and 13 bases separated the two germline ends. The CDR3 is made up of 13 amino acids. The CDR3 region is CSAGRTESYEQYV. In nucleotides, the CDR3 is TGCAGTGCCGGTCGGACCGAATCCTACGAGCAGTACGTC.

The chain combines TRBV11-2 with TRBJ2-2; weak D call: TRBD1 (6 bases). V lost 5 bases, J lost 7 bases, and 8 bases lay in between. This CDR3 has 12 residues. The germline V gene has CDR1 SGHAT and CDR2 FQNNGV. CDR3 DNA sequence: TGTGCCAGCAGCAAGGGGGTCGGGGAGCTGTTTTTT. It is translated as CASSKGVGELFF.

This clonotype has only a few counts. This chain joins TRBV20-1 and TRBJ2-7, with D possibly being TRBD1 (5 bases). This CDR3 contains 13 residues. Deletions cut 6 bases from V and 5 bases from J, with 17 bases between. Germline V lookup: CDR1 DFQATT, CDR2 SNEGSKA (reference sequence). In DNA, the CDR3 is TGCAGTGCACCTTACCCAGGGTCACACGAGCAGTACTTC. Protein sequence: CSAPYPGSHEQYF.

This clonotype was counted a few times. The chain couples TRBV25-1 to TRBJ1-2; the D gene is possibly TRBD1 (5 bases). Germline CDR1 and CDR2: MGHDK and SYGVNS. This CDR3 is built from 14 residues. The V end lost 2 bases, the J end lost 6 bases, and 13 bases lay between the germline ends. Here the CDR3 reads CASSEPLGTHGYTF. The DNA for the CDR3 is TGTGCCAGCAGTGAACCGTTAGGGACCCATGGCTACACCTTC.

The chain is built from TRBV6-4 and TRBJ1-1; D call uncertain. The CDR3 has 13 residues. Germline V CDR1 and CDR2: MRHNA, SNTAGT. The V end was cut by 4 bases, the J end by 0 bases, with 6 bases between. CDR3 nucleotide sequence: TGTGCCAGCAGTGTGACCTTGAACACTGAAGCTTTCTTT. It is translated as CASSVTLNTEAFF.

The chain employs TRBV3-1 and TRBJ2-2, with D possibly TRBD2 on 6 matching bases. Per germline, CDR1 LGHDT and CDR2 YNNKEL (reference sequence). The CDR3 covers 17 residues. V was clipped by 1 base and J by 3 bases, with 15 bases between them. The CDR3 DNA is TGTGCCAGCAGCCAAGCGGGGAGGACTCTTTACACCGGGGAGCTGTTTTTT. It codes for CASSQAGRTLYTGELFF.

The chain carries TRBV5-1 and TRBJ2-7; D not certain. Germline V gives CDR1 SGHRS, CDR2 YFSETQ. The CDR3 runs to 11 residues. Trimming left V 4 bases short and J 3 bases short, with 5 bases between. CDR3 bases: TGCGCCAGCAGCGCGGACTACGAGCAGTACTTC. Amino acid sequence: CASSADYEQYF.

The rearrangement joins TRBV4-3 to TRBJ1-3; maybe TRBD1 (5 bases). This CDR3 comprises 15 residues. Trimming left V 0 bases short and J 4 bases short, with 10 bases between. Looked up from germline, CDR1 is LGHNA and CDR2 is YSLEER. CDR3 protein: CASSQEGPRGNTIYF. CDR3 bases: TGCGCCAGCAGCCAAGAGGGACCAAGAGGAAACACCATATATTTT.

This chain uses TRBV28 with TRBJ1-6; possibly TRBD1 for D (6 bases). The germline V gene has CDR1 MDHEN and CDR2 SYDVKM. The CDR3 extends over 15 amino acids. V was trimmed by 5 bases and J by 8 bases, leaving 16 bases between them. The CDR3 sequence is CASSQGGRRDSPLHF. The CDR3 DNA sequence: TGTGCCAGCAGTCAAGGGGGAAGGCGGGATTCACCCCTCCACTTT.

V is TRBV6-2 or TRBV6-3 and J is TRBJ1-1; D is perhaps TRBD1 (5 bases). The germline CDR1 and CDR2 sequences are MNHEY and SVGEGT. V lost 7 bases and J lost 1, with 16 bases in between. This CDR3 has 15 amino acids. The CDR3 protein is CASNLRGAPNTEAFF. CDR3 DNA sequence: TGTGCCAGCAACCTACGAGGGGCCCCGAACACTGAAGCTTTCTTT.

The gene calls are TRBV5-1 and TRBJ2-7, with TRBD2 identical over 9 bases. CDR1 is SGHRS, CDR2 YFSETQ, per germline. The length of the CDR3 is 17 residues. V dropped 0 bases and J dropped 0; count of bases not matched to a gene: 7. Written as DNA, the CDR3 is TGCGCCAGCAGCTTGGCCCCCCTAGCGGGGAGCTCCTACGAGCAGTACTTC. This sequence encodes CASSLAPLAGSSYEQYF.

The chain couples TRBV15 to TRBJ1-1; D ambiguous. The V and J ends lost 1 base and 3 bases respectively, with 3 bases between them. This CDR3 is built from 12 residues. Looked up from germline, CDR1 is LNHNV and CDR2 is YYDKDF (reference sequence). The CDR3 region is CATSRGDTEAFF. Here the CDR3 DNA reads TGTGCCACCAGCAGAGGTGACACTGAAGCTTTCTTT.

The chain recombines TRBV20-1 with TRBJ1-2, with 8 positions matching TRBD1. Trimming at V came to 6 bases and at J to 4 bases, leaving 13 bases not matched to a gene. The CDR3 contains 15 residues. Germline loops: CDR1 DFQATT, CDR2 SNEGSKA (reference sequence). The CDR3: CSASRWDRLPYGYTF. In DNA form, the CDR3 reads TGCAGTGCCTCGCGGTGGGACAGGCTACCCTATGGCTACACCTTC.

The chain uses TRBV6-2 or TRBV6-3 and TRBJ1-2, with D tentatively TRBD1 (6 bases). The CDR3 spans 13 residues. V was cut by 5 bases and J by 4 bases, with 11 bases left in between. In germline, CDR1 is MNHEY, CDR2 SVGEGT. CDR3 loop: CASSLQGIYGYTF. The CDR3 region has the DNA TGTGCCAGCAGTCTACAGGGTATCTATGGCTACACCTTC.